This T cell receptor (beta chain) was sequenced during a study of T cell responses to AZD1222 COVID-19 vaccine. Sequenced by immunoSEQ multiplex PCR; TCRdb stores in-frame clones only, minus some. The table records 150,000 to 180,000 clones, roughly nine tenths of them present only once. The CDR3 length is 16 residues. The germline CDR1 and CDR2 sequences are MNHEY and SMNVEV (reference sequence). The V end lost 7 bases, the J end lost 4 bases, and 19 bases lay between the germline ends. The receptor was isolated from an adult in good health. The genes are TRBV27 and TRBJ1-4; no firm D call. The specimen comprised peripheral blood, sampled on day 0 of MenACWY control vaccination. CDR3 in amino acids: CASTQGLIGSNEKLFF. DNA for the CDR3: TGTGCCAGCACCCAAGGTCTGATAGGTAGTAATGAAAAACTGTTTTTT.